The 3 T cell receptor beta chains below come from one sample, sequenced in a study of blood T cell repertoires in COVID-19. Assay used: immunoSEQ multiplex PCR; TCRdb lists only in-frame clones, some missing. The table lists 150,000 or so clones, 77% of them singletons, with roughly 8.9% in the top ten. Sample: peripheral blood. These receptors were taken from a woman aged 50 to 65 with active or convalescent COVID-19.

This chain uses TRBV5-6 with TRBJ1-2, with D uncertain. The CDR3 sequence is 11 residues long. Germline CDR1 and CDR2: SGHDT and YYEEEE. V was trimmed by 3 bases and J by 7 bases, leaving 7 bases between them. CDR3 nucleotides: TGTGCCAGCAGCTACACTAGTGGCTACACCTTC. Amino acid sequence: CASSYTSGYTF.

The chain has TRBV12-3 or TRBV12-4 and TRBJ1-6; possibly TRBD1 for D (5 bases). CDR3 size: 11 residues. Trimming cost V 6 bases and J 8 bases, with 5 bases left between them. The CDR3 DNA sequence: TGTGCCAGCAGAGGGGATTCACCCCTCCACTTT. This encodes CASRGDSPLHF.

The chain has TRBV11-2 and TRBJ1-1; D call uncertain. V lost 1 base, J lost 6 bases, and 6 bases lay in between. The CDR3 is 12 residues long. Germline-derived CDR1 and CDR2 are SGHAT and FQNNGV. The CDR3 sequence: CASSLAGAEAFF. The CDR3 nucleotides are TGTGCCAGCAGCTTAGCCGGGGCTGAAGCTTTCTTT.